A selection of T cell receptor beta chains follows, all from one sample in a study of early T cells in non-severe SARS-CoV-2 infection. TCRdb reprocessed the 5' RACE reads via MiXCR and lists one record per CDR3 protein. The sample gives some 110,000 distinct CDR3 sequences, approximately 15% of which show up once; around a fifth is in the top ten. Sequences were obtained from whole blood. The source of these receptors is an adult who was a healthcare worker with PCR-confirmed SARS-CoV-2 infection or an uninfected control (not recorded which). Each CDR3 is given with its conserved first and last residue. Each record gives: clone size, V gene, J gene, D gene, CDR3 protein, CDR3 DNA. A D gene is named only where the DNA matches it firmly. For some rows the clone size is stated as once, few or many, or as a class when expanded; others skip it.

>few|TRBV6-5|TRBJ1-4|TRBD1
CASRPGQGALTTNEKLFF
TGTGCCAGCAGGCCCGGACAGGGGGCATTGACTACTAATGAAAAACTGTTTTTT
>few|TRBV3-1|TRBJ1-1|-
CASSQLGGVEAFF
TGTGCCAGCAGCCAATTAGGAGGCGTTGAAGCTTTCTTT
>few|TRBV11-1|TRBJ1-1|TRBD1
CASSRTGRTEAFF
TGTGCCAGCAGCCGGACAGGGAGAACTGAAGCTTTCTTT
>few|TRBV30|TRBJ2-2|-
CAWNPQSTGELFF
TGTGCCTGGAATCCTCAATCCACCGGGGAGCTGTTTTTT
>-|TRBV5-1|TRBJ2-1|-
CASNRVEENEQFF
TGCGCCAGCAACAGGGTGGAAGAGAATGAGCAGTTCTTC
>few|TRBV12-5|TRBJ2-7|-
CASGPLSSYEQYF
TGTGCTAGTGGTCCCTTGAGCTCCTACGAGCAGTACTTC
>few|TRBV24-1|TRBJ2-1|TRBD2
CATSPRGGTRYNEQFF
TGTGCCACCAGTCCGCGCGGGGGGACTCGCTACAATGAGCAGTTCTTC
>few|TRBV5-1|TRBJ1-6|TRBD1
CASSLGDRGGSPLHF
TGCGCCAGCAGCTTAGGGGACAGGGGAGGATCACCCCTCCACTTT
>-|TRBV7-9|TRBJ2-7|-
CASSLAGLTYEQYF
TGTGCCAGCAGCTTAGCGGGACTGACCTACGAGCAGTACTTC
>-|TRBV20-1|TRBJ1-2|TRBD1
CSARWYLTGEYGYTF
TGCAGTGCTAGATGGTATCTGACAGGGGAGTATGGCTACACCTTC
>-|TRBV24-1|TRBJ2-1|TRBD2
CATSDGTSGDYNEQFF
TGTGCCACCAGTGATGGGACTAGCGGGGACTACAATGAGCAGTTCTTC
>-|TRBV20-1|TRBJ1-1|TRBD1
CSARDGTGRAEAFF
TGCAGTGCTAGAGACGGGACAGGGAGGGCTGAAGCTTTCTTT
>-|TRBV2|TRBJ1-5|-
CASTREDAQPQHF
TGTGCCAGCACCAGGGAGGATGCTCAGCCCCAGCATTTT
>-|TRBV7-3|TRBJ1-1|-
CASSSAGANTEAFF
TGTGCCAGCAGCTCCGCGGGGGCCAACACTGAAGCTTTCTTT
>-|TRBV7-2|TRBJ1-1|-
CASSFGGLNTEAFF
TGTGCCAGCAGCTTCGGGGGCCTGAACACTGAAGCTTTCTTT
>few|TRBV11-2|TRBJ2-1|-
CASSLARTIYNEQFF
TGTGCCAGCAGCTTGGCCCGTACTATATACAATGAGCAGTTCTTC